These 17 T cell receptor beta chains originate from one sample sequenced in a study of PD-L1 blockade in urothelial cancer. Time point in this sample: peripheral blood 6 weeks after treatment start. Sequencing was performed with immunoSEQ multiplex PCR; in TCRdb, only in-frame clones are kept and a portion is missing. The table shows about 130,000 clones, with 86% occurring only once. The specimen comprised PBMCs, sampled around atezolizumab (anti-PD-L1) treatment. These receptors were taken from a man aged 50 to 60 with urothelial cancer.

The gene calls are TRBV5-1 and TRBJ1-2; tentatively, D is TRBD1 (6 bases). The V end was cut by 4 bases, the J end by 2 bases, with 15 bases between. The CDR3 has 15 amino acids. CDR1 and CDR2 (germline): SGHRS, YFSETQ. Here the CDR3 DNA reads TGCGCCAGCAGCGGCACAGGGATGGAGAACTATGGCTACACCTTC. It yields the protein CASSGTGMENYGYTF.

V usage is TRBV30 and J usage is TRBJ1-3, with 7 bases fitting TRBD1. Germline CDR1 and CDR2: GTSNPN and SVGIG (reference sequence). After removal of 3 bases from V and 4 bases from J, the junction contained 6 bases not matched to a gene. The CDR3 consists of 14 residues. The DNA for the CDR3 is TGTGCCTGGAGATCCAGGGGGTGGGGAAACACCATATATTTT. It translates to CAWRSRGWGNTIYF.

In nucleotides, the CDR3 is TGTGCCATCAGTCTCCCAATAGCGGGAGGCGGGAGCTACGAGCAGTACTTC. Protein product: CAISLPIAGGGSYEQYF. V usage is TRBV10-3 and J usage is TRBJ2-7, with 10 bases aligning to TRBD2. CDR3 length: 17 amino acids. Germline V gene lookup returns CDR1 ENHRY and CDR2 SYGVKD. The trim removed 5 bases at V and 3 bases at J, leaving 13 bases unmatched.

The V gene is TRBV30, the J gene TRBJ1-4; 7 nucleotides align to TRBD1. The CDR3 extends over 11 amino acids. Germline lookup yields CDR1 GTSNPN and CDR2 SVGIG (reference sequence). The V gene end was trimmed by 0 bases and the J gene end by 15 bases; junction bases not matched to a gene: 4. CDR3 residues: CAWSVQGGLFF. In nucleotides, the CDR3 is TGTGCCTGGAGTGTGCAGGGGGGCTTGTTTTTT.

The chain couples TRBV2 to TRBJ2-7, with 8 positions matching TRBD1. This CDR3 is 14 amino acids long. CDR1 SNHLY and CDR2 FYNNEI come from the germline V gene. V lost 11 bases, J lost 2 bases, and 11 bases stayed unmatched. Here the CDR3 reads CAAQTLDRAYEQYF. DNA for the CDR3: TGTGCCGCCCAGACCTTGGACAGGGCCTACGAGCAGTACTTC. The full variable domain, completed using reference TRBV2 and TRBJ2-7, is EPEVTQTPSHQVTQMGQEVILRCVPISNHLYFYWYRQILGQKVEFLVSFYNNEISEKSEIFDDQFSVERPDGSNFTLKIRSTKLEDSAMYFCAAQTLDRAYEQYFGPGTRLTVT.

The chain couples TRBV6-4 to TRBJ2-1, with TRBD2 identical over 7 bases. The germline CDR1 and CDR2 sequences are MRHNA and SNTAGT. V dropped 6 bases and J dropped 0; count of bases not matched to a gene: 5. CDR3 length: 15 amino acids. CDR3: CASSRGSTSYNEQFF. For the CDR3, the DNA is TGTGCCAGCAGCCGCGGGAGCACCTCCTACAATGAGCAGTTCTTC.

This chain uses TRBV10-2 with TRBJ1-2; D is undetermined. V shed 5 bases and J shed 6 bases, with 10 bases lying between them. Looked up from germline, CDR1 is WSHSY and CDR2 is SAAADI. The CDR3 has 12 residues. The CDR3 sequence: CASSFNGDGYTF. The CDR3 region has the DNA TGCGCCAGCAGTTTTAACGGGGATGGCTACACCTTC.

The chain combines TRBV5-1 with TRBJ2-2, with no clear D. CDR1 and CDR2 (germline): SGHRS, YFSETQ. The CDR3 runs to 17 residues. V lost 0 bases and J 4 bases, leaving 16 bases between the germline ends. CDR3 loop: CASSLDTRSPGTGELFF. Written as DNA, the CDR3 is TGCGCCAGCAGCTTGGATACACGGAGTCCGGGCACCGGGGAGCTGTTTTTT.

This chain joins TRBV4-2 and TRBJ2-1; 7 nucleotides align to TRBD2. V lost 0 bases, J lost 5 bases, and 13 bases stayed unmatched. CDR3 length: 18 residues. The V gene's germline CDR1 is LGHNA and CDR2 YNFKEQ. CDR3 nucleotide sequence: TGTGCCAGCAGCCAAGATGTGGGGCTAGCGGTGAGTCACAATGAGCAGTTCTTC. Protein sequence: CASSQDVGLAVSHNEQFF.

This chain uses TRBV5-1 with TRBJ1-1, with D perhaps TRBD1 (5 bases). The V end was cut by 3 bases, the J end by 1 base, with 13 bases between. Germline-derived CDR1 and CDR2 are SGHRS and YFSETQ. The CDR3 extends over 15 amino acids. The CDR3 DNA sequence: TGCGCCAGCAGCTACACCAGCCAGGGGAACACTGAAGCTTTCTTT. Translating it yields CASSYTSQGNTEAFF.

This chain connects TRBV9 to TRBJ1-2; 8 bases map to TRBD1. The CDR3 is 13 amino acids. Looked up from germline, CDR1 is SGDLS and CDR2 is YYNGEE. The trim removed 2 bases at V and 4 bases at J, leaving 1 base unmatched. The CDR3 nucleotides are TGTGCCAGCAGCGTCGGACAGGGCTATGGCTACACCTTC. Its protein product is CASSVGQGYGYTF.

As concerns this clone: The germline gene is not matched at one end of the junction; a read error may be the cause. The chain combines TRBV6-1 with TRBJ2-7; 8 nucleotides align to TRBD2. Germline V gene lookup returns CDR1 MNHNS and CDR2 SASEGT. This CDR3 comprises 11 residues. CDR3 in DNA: TGTGCCAGCAGTGGTCCGGGAGGGCCGGACTTC. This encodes CASSGPGGPDF.

CDR3 protein: CASRATGTGRPTQYF. CDR3 nucleotide sequence: TGTGCCAGCAGGGCGACCGGGACAGGGAGGCCGACCCAGTACTTC. V usage is TRBV5-6 and J usage is TRBJ2-5; 9 bases fit TRBD1. The CDR3 length is 15 residues. J gave up 7 bases and V 5 bases, and 12 bases lay outside the gene matches. Germline V gene sequence: CDR1 SGHDT, CDR2 YYEEEE.

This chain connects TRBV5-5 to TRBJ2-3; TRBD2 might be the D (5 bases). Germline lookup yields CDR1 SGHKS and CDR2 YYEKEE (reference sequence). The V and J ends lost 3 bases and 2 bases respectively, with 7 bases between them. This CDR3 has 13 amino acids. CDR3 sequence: CASSSRVTDTQYF. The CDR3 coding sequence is TGTGCCAGCAGCTCGAGGGTCACAGATACGCAGTATTTT.

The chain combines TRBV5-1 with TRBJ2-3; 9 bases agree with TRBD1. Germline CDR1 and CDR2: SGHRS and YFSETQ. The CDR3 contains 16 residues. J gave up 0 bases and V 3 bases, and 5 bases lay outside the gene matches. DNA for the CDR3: TGCGCCAGCAGCTCTGGGACAGGGCCAAGCACAGATACGCAGTATTTT. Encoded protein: CASSSGTGPSTDTQYF.

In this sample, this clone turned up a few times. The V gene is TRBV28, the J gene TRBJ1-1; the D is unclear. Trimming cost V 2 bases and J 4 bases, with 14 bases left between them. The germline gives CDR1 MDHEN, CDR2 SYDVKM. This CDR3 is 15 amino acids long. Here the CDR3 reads CASSLPHKSPTEAFF. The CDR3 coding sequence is TGTGCCAGCAGTTTACCTCACAAGTCCCCCACTGAAGCTTTCTTT.

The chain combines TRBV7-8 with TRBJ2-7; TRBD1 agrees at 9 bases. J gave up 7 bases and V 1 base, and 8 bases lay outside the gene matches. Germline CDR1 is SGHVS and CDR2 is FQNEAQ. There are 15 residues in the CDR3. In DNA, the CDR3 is TGTGCCAGCAGCTTAGACAGGGGGCTTTTGGGGGAGCAGTACTTC. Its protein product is CASSLDRGLLGEQYF.